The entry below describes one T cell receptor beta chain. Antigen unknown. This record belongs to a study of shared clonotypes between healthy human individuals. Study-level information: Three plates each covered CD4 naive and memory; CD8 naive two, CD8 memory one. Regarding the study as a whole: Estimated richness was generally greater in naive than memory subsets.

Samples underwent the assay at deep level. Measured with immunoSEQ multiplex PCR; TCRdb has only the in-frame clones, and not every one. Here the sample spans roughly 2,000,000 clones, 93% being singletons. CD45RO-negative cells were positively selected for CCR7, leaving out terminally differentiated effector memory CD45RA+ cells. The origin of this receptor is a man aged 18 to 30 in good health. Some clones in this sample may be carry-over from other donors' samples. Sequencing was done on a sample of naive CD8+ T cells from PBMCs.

The CDR3 DNA reads as TGTGCCAGCAGCCCCCTACCCGGGCGGCAAAGTGTCGGCTACACCTTC. Its translation: CASSPLPGRQSVGYTF. This chain joins TRBV7-9 and TRBJ1-2, with D uncertain. Germline V CDR1 and CDR2: SEHNR, FQNEAQ (reference sequence). V was clipped by 5 bases and J by 8 bases, with 24 bases between them. The CDR3 has 16 residues.